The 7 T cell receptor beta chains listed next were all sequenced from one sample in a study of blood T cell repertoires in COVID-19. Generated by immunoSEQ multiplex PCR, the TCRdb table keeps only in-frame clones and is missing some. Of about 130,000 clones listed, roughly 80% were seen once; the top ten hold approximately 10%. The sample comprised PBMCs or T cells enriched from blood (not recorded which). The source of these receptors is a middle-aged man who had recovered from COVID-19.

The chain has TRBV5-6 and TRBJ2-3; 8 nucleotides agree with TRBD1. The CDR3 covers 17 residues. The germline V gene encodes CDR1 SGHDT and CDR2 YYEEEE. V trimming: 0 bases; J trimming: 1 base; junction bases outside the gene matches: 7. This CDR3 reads CASSLGGRGLGTDTQYF. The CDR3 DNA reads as TGTGCCAGCAGCTTGGGTGGCAGGGGGCTCGGCACAGATACGCAGTATTTT.

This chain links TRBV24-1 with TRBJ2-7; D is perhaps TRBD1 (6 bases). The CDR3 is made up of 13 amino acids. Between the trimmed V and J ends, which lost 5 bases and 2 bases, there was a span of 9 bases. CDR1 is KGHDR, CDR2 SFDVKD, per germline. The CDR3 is CATSGAGAYEQYF. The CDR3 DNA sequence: TGTGCCACCAGTGGGGCAGGGGCCTACGAGCAGTACTTC.

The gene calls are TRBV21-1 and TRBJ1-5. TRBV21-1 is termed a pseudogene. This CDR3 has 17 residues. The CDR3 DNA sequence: TGTGCCAGCAGCAAGGCGGTGTTCAACCATAGCAATCAGCCCCAGCATTTT. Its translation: CASSKAVFNHSNQPQHF.

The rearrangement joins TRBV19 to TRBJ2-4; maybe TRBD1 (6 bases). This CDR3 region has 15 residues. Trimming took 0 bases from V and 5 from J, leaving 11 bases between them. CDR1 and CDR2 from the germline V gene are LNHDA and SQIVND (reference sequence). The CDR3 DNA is TGTGCCAGTAGTATAGATTTCAGGGGCCAAAACATTCAGTACTTC. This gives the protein CASSIDFRGQNIQYF.

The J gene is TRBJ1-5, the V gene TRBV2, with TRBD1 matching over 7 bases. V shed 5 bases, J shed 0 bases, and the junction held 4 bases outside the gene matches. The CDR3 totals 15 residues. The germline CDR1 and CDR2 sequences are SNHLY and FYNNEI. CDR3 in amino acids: CASSSDRNSNQPQHF. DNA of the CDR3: TGTGCCAGCAGTTCGGACAGGAATAGCAATCAGCCCCAGCATTTT. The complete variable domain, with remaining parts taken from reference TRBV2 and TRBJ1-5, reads EPEVTQTPSHQVTQMGQEVILRCVPISNHLYFYWYRQILGQKVEFLVSFYNNEISEKSEIFDDQFSVERPDGSNFTLKIRSTKLEDSAMYFCASSSDRNSNQPQHFGDGTRLSIL.

CDR3 region: CASSELRDTFTGELFF. CDR3 nucleotides: TGTGCCAGCAGTGAATTGAGGGACACCTTCACCGGGGAGCTGTTTTTT. This rearrangement joins TRBV25-1 to TRBJ2-2, with D possibly TRBD1 on 6 matching bases. Trimming took off 1 base at V and 4 bases at J, with 13 bases between the two ends. The germline gives CDR1 MGHDK, CDR2 SYGVNS. The CDR3 is 16 residues long.

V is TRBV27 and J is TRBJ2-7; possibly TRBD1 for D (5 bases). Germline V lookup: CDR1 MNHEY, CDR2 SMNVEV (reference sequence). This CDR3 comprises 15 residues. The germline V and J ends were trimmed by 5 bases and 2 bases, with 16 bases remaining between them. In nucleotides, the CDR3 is TGTGCCAGCAGTATAGCAGTAGGGGTCGCCTACGAGCAGTACTTC. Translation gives CASSIAVGVAYEQYF.